A selection of T cell receptor beta chains follows, all from one sample in a study of blood T cell repertoires in COVID-19. Here immunoSEQ multiplex PCR was the method, and the copy in TCRdb shows in-frame clones only, minus some. The repertoire consists of around 71,000 clones, with about 80% occurring once and the leading ten covering roughly 27%. Material: peripheral blood. The receptor source for this set is a man between 65 and 80 years old with acute or convalescent COVID-19. The conserved cysteine and the conserved F or W are not part of the CDR3 here.

>TRBJ2-1|TRBV2
ASRPVNEQF
>TRBJ2-3|TRBV7-3
ASSSNPGGTQY
>TRBJ1-4|TRBV18
ASSPQGAREKLF
>TRBJ2-5|TRBV2
ASSRLAGGETQY
>TRBJ2-7|TRBV7-2
ASSLGSATASSYEQY
>TRBJ2-3|TRBV3-1/TRBV3-2
ASSQPTVTDTQY
>TRBJ2-1|TRBV15
ATSRDVRGNEQF
>TRBJ2-7|TRBV4-3
ASSQHGTGGREQY
>TRBJ2-1|TRBV5-1
ASSSSGTEHNEQF
>TRBJ1-6|TRBV18
ASSPPGQGLDSPLH
>TRBJ2-5|TRBV3-1/TRBV3-2
ASSQGTGMGETQY
>TRBJ2-3|TRBV5-6
ASSHTGTGSDTQY
>TRBJ1-4|TRBV28
ASRPDRDLSNEKLF
>TRBJ1-1|TRBV6-5
ASSYTDPNTEAF
>TRBJ2-7|TRBV6-6
ASSYPSGRPYEQY
>TRBJ1-5|TRBV6-5
ASGYQGSNQPQH
>TRBJ2-7|TRBV2
ASSAEGGGMAYEQY
>TRBJ2-7|TRBV5-1
ASSEGPSYEQY
>TRBJ1-3|TRBV5-1
ASSPGQGGNTIY
>TRBJ2-7|TRBV7-2
ASSSPELLAYEQY
>TRBJ1-1|TRBV7-8
ASSLTGNTEAF
>TRBJ1-4|TRBV4-1
ASSLGRRGLNEKLF
>TRBJ1-4|TRBV7-8
ASSLREKLF
>TRBJ1-1|TRBV7-3
ASSPTGQGEKAEAF
>TRBJ2-7|TRBV18
ASSPTRADYEQY
>TRBJ1-1|TRBV18
ASSPPPATTRAF
>TRBJ1-5|TRBV19
ASSSRQGRMVGNQPQH
>TRBJ2-3|TRBV4-3
ASSQAATLAGSTDTQY
>TRBJ2-5|TRBV28
ASLLAGEETQY
>TRBJ1-2|TRBV18
ASSPPTGGNYGYT
>TRBJ2-7|TRBV28
ASSIGGDYEQY
>TRBJ2-7|TRBV15
ATSAQQVSSYEQY
>TRBJ2-6|TRBV3-1/TRBV3-2
ASSPPGGWGGGANVLT
>TRBJ1-4|TRBV9
ASSSRGVGEEKLF
>TRBJ2-6|TRBV6-2/TRBV6-3
ASSYLPGQGTSGANVLT
>TRBJ1-5|TRBV6-5
ASRRQGADQPQH
>TRBJ2-3|TRBV18
ASSRGQRMGDTQY
>TRBJ1-5|TRBV25-1
ASRGWGEQPQH
>TRBJ1-3|TRBV9
ASSVGGGAKGNTIY
>TRBJ2-6|TRBV28
ATIQGSSGANVLT